This T cell receptor (beta chain) is from a study of CD8 T cells in Susac syndrome. Germline loops: CDR1 SGHAT, CDR2 FQNNGV. The CDR3 runs 13 residues. The trim removed 3 bases at V and 14 bases at J, leaving 10 bases unmatched. This clonotype was observed a handful of times. Its antigen remains unknown. General study results and limits: It was acknowledged in the study that the number of individuals who were included in its TCR sequencing and HLA analysis was relatively small.

RNA, at about 0.45 to 1 ug, was reverse transcribed with random hexamers. Coverage of TCR beta CDR3 amplification by immunoSEQ multiplex PCR extended to 54 Vbeta and 13 Jbeta. TCRdb fed the immunoSEQ multiplex PCR reads into MiXCR, producing one record per CDR3 protein. Found here are 100,000 to 150,000 distinct CDR3 sequences, 75% to 90% of them singletons; the top ten hold roughly 0.48%. The clonotype comes from a human donor with multiple sclerosis. V usage is TRBV11-2 and J usage is TRBJ1-5, with TRBD1 identical over 7 bases. The sequenced material came from CD8+ T cells from PBMCs. This chain's CDR3 is CASSLVADRAKHF. CDR3 DNA sequence: TGTGCCAGCAGCTTGGTGGCTGACAGGGCGAAGCATTTT.